Listed below are T cell receptor beta chains from one sample, sequenced in a study of T cell responses to AZD1222 COVID-19 vaccine. TCRdb's table, derived via immunoSEQ multiplex PCR, lists solely in-frame clones and lacks some. The table has fewer than 180,000 clones, 94% seen once. Material: peripheral blood, obtained on day 0 of AZD1222 vaccination. The origin of the receptors is an adult in good health. The CDR3 runs from the conserved cysteine through the conserved F or W.

j_gene: TRBJ1-6; v_gene: TRBV3-1/TRBV3-2; CDR3aa: CASSRTEVRDSPLHF
j_gene: TRBJ2-5; v_gene: TRBV14; CDR3aa: CASSQWDRGYQETQYF
j_gene: TRBJ2-5; v_gene: TRBV28; CDR3aa: CASSLPTQETQYF
j_gene: TRBJ2-6; v_gene: TRBV9; CDR3aa: CASSGGANVLTF
j_gene: TRBJ2-2; v_gene: TRBV24-1; CDR3aa: CATSDLMGNTGELFF
j_gene: TRBJ2-3; v_gene: TRBV11-2; CDR3aa: CASSSGGLTDTQYF
j_gene: TRBJ2-3; v_gene: TRBV3-1/TRBV3-2; CDR3aa: CASSRPGTVSTDTQYF
j_gene: TRBJ2-4; v_gene: TRBV3-1/TRBV3-2; CDR3aa: CASSQGTGKDIQYF
j_gene: TRBJ2-2; v_gene: TRBV5-1; CDR3aa: CASRGGTLNTGELFF
j_gene: TRBJ2-1; v_gene: TRBV6-5; CDR3aa: CASSHPGLNNEQFF
j_gene: TRBJ2-2; v_gene: TRBV7-9; CDR3aa: CASSFSSPTSNTGELFF
j_gene: TRBJ1-6; v_gene: TRBV4-2; CDR3aa: CASSQERQFNSPLHF
j_gene: TRBJ1-6; v_gene: TRBV4-2; CDR3aa: CASSQRWTGVSSYNSPLHF
j_gene: TRBJ1-2; v_gene: TRBV6-2/TRBV6-3; CDR3aa: CASSSAGVRGYTF
j_gene: TRBJ1-1; v_gene: TRBV30; CDR3aa: CAWGRQLNTEAFF
j_gene: TRBJ1-1; v_gene: TRBV5-6; CDR3aa: CASSLSHNTEAFF
j_gene: TRBJ2-5; v_gene: TRBV7-9; CDR3aa: CASSLNSDGETQYF
j_gene: TRBJ1-3; v_gene: TRBV5-1; CDR3aa: CASSAQGIGSGNTIYF
j_gene: TRBJ1-2; v_gene: TRBV20-1; CDR3aa: CSGQGTYGYTF
j_gene: TRBJ2-1; v_gene: TRBV10-3; CDR3aa: CAISEQAGAMNEQFF
j_gene: TRBJ1-1; v_gene: TRBV7-9; CDR3aa: CASSLSASPLNTEAFF
j_gene: TRBJ2-1; v_gene: TRBV11-2; CDR3aa: CASSFSPGFAVFNEQFF
j_gene: TRBJ2-1; v_gene: TRBV5-6; CDR3aa: CASSWGSVRQFF
j_gene: TRBJ1-1; v_gene: TRBV6-2/TRBV6-3; CDR3aa: CASSYLPGRASNTEAFF
j_gene: TRBJ1-3; v_gene: TRBV6-5; CDR3aa: CASSYSRQGAGNTIYF
j_gene: TRBJ1-4; v_gene: TRBV27; CDR3aa: CASSPRGGVTNEKLFF
j_gene: TRBJ1-2; v_gene: TRBV5-1; CDR3aa: CASSLGVSLTPNYGYTF
j_gene: TRBJ1-5; v_gene: TRBV21-1; CDR3aa: CASSGGTGKWPQPQHF
j_gene: TRBJ2-1; v_gene: TRBV7-9; CDR3aa: CASRRSTAEEQFF
j_gene: TRBJ2-5; v_gene: TRBV9; CDR3aa: CASSVGPTGEETQYF
j_gene: TRBJ1-1; v_gene: TRBV5-6; CDR3aa: CASSLGPRSTEAFF
j_gene: TRBJ2-1; v_gene: TRBV6-1; CDR3aa: CASSEFVEHNEQFF
j_gene: TRBJ2-3; v_gene: TRBV6-1; CDR3aa: CASSEEAAGWTDTQYF
j_gene: TRBJ1-2; v_gene: TRBV10-3; CDR3aa: CAINQNRDEGGYTF
j_gene: TRBJ2-2; v_gene: TRBV5-1; CDR3aa: CASSPGTPNTGELFF
j_gene: TRBJ1-2; v_gene: TRBV4-2; CDR3aa: CASSNSRTANYGYTF
j_gene: TRBJ1-5; v_gene: TRBV5-1; CDR3aa: CASSLATGGNQPQHF
j_gene: TRBJ2-3; v_gene: TRBV10-3; CDR3aa: CAISEYRASTDTQYF
j_gene: TRBJ1-2; v_gene: TRBV4-2; CDR3aa: CASSPLPGSDYGYTF
j_gene: TRBJ1-2; v_gene: TRBV6-1; CDR3aa: CASSEDYNYGYTF
j_gene: TRBJ1-5; v_gene: TRBV2; CDR3aa: CASRVQGGNQPQHF
j_gene: TRBJ1-2; v_gene: TRBV7-9; CDR3aa: CASSSGLHHGYTF
j_gene: TRBJ2-1; v_gene: TRBV12-3/TRBV12-4; CDR3aa: CASSSTGYNEQFF
j_gene: TRBJ1-6; v_gene: TRBV14; CDR3aa: CASSQDLMVSPLHF
j_gene: TRBJ2-2; v_gene: TRBV7-9; CDR3aa: CASSLARASGELFF
j_gene: TRBJ1-1; v_gene: TRBV30; CDR3aa: CAWTQGRINTEAFF
j_gene: TRBJ1-2; v_gene: TRBV10-1; CDR3aa: CARQLANYGYTF
j_gene: TRBJ1-2; v_gene: TRBV11-2; CDR3aa: CASSLDPFYGYTF
j_gene: TRBJ2-1; v_gene: TRBV10-1; CDR3aa: CASSEWGGAGKDEQFF
j_gene: TRBJ2-1; v_gene: TRBV6-2/TRBV6-3; CDR3aa: CASTPVPTATYNEQFF